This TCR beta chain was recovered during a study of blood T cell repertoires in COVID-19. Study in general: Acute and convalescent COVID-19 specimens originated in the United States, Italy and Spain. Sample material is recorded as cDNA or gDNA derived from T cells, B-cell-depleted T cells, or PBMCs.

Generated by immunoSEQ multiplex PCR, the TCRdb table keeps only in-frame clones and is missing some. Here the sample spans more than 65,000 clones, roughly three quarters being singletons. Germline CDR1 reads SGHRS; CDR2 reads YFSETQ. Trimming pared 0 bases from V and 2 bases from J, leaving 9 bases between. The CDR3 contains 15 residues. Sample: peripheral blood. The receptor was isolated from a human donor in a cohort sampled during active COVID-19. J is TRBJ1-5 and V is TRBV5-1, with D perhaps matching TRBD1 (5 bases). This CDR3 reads CASSLVGDRNQPQHF. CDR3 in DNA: TGCGCCAGCAGCTTGGTAGGGGATCGCAATCAGCCCCAGCATTTT. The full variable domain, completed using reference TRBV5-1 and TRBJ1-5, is KAGVTQTPRYLIKTRGQQVTLSCSPISGHRSVSWYQQTPGQGLQFLFEYFSETQRNKGNFPGRFSGRQFSNSRSEMNVSTLELGDSALYLCASSLVGDRNQPQHFGDGTRLSIL.